This T cell receptor beta chain was retrieved from a study of cytomegalovirus exposure and HLA in healthy donors. The study's findings and limits: 87-base-pair reads could not separate some V segments, including TRBV6-2 and TRBV6-3. Among the CMV-associated chains, three were confirmed in vitro as specific for CMV antigens. The listing of approximately 160 TCR beta chains classed them as cytomegalovirus-associated.

The PCR employed 60 Vbeta primers together with 13 Jbeta primers. Profiled with immunoSEQ multiplex PCR; TCRdb holds only in-frame clones, not every one. The sample has 150,000 to 200,000 clones, more than 60% seen once. The junction had 3 bases not matched to a gene; V was cut back by 7 bases and J by 0 bases. The CDR3 runs to 13 residues. Germline assignment: CDR1 GTSNPN and CDR2 SVGIG (reference sequence). About this clone itself: The target antigen is unknown.

The rearrangement joins TRBV30 to TRBJ1-3; 7 nucleotides line up with TRBD1. Sequenced: PBMCs. The TCR originated in a human donor in good health. The CDR3 sequence: CASTGTSGNTIYF. The DNA for the CDR3 is TGTGCCTCGACAGGGACCTCTGGAAACACCATATATTTT.